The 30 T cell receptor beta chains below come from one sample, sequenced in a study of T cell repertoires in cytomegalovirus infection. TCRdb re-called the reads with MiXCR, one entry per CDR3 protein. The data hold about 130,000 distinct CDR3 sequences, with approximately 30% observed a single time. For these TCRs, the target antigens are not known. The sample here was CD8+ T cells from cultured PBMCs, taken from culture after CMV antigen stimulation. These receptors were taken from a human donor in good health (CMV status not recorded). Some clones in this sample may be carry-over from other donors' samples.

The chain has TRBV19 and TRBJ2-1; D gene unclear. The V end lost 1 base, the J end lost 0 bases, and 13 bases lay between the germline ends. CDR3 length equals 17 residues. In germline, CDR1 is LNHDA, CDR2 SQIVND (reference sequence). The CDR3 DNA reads TGTGCCAGTAGTATAGTTTTAAGGATAAGCTCCTACAATGAGCAGTTCTTC. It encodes CASSIVLRISSYNEQFF.

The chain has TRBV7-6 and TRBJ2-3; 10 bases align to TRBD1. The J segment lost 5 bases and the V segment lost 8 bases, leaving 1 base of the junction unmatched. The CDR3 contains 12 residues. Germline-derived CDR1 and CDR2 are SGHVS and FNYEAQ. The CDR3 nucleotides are TGTGCCAGCGGACAGGGGGAAGATACGCAGTATTTT. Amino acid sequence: CASGQGEDTQYF.

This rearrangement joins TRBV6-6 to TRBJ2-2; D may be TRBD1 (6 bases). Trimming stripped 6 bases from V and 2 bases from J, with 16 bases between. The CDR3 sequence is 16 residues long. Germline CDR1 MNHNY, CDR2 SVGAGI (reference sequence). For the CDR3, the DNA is TGTGCCAGCAGCCCCGTGGACAGCCTTAACACCGGGGAGCTGTTTTTT. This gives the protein CASSPVDSLNTGELFF.

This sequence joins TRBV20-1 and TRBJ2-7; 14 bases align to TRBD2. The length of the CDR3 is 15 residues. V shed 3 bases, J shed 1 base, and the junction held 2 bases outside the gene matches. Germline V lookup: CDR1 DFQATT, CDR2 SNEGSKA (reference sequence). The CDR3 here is CSARGLAGESYEQYF. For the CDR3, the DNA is TGCAGTGCTAGGGGACTAGCGGGGGAGTCCTACGAGCAGTACTTC.

For the CDR3, the DNA is TGTGCCAGCGGGGGTGTCTCCTACGAGCAGTACTTC. This codes for CASGGVSYEQYF. The chain joins TRBV27 to TRBJ2-7; D is perhaps TRBD1 or TRBD2 (5 bases each). Trimming removed 8 bases from V and 0 bases from J, with 8 bases in between. There are 12 residues in the CDR3. Germline V gene data show CDR1 as MNHEY and CDR2 as SMNVEV (reference sequence).

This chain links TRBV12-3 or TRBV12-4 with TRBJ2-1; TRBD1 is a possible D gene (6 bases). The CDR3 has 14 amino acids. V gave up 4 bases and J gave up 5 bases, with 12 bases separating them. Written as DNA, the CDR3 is TGTGCCAGCAGTTCCTCCGGGACACACAATGAGCAGTTCTTC. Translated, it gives CASSSSGTHNEQFF.

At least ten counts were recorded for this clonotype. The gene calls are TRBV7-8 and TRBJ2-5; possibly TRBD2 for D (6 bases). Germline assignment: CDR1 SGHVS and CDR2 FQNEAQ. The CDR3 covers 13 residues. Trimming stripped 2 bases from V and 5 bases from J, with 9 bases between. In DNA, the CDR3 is TGTGCCAGCAGCTTAAGGAGGGTGGAGACCCAGTACTTC. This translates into CASSLRRVETQYF.

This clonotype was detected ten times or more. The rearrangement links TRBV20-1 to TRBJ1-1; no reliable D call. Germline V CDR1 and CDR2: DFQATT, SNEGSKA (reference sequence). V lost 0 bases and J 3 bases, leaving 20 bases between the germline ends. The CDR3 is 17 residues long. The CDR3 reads CSARDSGSSGPDTEAFF. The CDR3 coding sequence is TGCAGTGCTAGAGATTCAGGATCGAGTGGGCCAGACACTGAAGCTTTCTTT.

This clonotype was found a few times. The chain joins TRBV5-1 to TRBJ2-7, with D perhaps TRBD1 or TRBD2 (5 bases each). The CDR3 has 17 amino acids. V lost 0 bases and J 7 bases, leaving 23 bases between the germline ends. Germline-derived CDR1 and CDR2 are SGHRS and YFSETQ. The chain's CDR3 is CASSLEPGTVRLGEQYF. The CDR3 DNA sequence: TGCGCCAGCAGCTTGGAGCCAGGGACCGTCCGTCTAGGGGAGCAGTACTTC.

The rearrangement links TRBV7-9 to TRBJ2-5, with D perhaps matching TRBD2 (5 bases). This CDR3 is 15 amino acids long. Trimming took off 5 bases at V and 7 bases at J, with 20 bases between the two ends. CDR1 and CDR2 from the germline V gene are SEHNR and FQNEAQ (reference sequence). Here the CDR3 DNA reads TGTGCCAGCAGCCCAGGTTCCGAAGGAGGAGGGACCCAGTACTTC. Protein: CASSPGSEGGGTQYF.

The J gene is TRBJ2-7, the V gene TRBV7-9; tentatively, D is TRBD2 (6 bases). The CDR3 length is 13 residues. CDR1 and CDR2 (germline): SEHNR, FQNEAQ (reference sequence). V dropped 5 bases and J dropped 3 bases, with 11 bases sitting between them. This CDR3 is CASSLGLHYEQYF. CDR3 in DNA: TGTGCCAGCAGCCTGGGACTCCACTACGAGCAGTACTTC.

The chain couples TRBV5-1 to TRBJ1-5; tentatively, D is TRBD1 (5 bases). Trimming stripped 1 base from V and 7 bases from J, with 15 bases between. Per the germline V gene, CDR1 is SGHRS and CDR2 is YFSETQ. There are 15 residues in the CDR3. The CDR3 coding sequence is TGCGCCAGCAGCTTGTCAGGGCTGCCGGCACAGCCCCAGCATTTT. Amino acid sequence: CASSLSGLPAQPQHF. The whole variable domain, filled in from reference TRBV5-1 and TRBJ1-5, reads KAGVTQTPRYLIKTRGQQVTLSCSPISGHRSVSWYQQTPGQGLQFLFEYFSETQRNKGNFPGRFSGRQFSNSRSEMNVSTLELGDSALYLCASSLSGLPAQPQHFGDGTRLSIL.

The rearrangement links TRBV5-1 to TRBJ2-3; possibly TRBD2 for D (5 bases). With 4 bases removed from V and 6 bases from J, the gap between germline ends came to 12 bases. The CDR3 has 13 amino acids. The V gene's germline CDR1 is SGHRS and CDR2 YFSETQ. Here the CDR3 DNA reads TGCGCCAGCAGCCGGGGTGCGGTTGATACGCAGTATTTT. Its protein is CASSRGAVDTQYF.

The CDR3 DNA reads TGTGCCAGCACCTCCTTCGTGGGCGGGGGGGCCGGCACAGATACGCAGTATTTT. It specifies CASTSFVGGGAGTDTQYF. The rearrangement joins TRBV9 to TRBJ2-3; 9 bases agree with TRBD2. The V and J ends lost 6 bases and 1 base, in that order; junction bases with no gene match: 15. The length of the CDR3 is 18 residues. CDR1 SGDLS and CDR2 YYNGEE come from the germline V gene.

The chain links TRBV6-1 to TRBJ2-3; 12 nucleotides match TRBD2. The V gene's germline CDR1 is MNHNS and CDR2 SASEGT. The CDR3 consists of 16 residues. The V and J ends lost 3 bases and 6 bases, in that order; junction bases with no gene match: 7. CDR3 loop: CASSEGTSGWSDTQYF. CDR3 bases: TGTGCCAGCAGTGAGGGGACTAGCGGGTGGTCGGATACGCAGTATTTT.

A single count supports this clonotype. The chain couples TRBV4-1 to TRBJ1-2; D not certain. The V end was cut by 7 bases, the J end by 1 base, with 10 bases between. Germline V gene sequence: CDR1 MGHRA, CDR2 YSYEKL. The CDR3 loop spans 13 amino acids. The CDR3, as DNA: TGCGCCAGCACCCCGGCGGTTAACTATGGCTACACCTTC. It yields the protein CASTPAVNYGYTF.

The CDR3 reads CASSSSARGDQPQHF. CDR3 in DNA: TGTGCCAGCAGCTCCTCTGCCAGGGGGGATCAGCCCCAGCATTTT. The rearrangement links TRBV11-2 to TRBJ1-5, with 7 bases lining up with TRBD1. The CDR3 covers 15 residues. Germline CDR1 and CDR2: SGHAT and FQNNGV. The V gene end was trimmed by 4 bases and the J gene end by 5 bases; junction bases not matched to a gene: 8.

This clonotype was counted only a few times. This CDR3 reads CASSQVSVRDTEAFF. For the CDR3, the DNA is TGCGCCAGCAGCCAAGTATCCGTGCGAGACACTGAAGCTTTCTTT. The V call is TRBV4-1, the J call TRBJ1-1, with D unclear. The V gene lost 1 base and the J gene lost 3 bases, with 12 bases spanning the gap. The CDR3 is 15 residues long. Germline CDR1 and CDR2: MGHRA and YSYEKL.

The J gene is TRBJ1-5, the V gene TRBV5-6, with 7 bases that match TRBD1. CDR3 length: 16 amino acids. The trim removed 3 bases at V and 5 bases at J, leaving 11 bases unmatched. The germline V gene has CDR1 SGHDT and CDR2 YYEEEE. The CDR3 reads CASSWGLGGGDQPQHF. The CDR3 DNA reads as TGTGCCAGCAGCTGGGGCTTAGGGGGCGGCGATCAGCCCCAGCATTTT.

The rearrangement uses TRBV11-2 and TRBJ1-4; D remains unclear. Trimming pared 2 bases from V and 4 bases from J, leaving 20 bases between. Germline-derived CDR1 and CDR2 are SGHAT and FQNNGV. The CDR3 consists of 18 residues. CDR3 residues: CASSLPRTVGPFNEKLFF. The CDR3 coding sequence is TGTGCCAGCAGCTTACCTCGGACGGTCGGCCCCTTTAATGAAAAACTGTTTTTT.

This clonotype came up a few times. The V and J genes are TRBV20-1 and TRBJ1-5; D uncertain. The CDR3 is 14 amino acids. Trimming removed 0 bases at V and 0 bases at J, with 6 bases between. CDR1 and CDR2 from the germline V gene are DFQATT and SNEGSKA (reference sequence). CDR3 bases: TGCAGTGCTAGAGATCAGATTAGCAATCAGCCCCAGCATTTT. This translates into CSARDQISNQPQHF.

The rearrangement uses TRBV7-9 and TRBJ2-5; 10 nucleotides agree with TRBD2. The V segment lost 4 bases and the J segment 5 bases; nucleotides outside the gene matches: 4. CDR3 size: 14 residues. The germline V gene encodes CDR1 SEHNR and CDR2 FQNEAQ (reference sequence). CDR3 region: CASSSGLAVETQYF. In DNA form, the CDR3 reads TGTGCCAGCAGCTCAGGACTAGCGGTCGAGACCCAGTACTTC.

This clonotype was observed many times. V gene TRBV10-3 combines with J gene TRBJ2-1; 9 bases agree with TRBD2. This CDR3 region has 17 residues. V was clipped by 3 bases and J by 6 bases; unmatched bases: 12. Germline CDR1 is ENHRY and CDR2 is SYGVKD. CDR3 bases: TGTGCCATCAGTGAAGAGGGCTGGCGGGGGGGCCTCAATGAGCAGTTCTTC. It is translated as CAISEEGWRGGLNEQFF.

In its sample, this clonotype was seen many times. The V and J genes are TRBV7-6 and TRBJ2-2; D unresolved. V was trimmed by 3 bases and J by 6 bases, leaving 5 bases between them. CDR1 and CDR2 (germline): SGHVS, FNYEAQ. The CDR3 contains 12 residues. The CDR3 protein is CASSFTSGELFF. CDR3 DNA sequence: TGTGCCAGCAGCTTTACGTCCGGGGAGCTGTTTTTT. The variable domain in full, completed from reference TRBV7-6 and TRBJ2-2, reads GAGVSQSPRYKVTKRGQDVALRCDPISGHVSLYWYRQALGQGPEFLTYFNYEAQQDKSGLPNDRFSAERPEGSISTLTIQRTEQRDSAMYRCASSFTSGELFFGEGSRLTVL.

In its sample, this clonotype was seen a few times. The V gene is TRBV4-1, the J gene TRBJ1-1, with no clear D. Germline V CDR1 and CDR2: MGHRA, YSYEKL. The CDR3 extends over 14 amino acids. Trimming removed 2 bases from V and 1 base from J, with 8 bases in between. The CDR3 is CASSQWFGNTEAFF. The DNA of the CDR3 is TGCGCCAGCAGCCAATGGTTCGGGAACACTGAAGCTTTCTTT.

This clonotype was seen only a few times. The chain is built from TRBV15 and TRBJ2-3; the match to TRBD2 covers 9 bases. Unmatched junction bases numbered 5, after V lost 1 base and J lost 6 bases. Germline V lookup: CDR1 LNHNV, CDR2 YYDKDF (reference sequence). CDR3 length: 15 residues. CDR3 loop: CATSRARGGSDTQYF. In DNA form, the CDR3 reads TGTGCCACCAGCAGAGCGCGGGGGGGGTCGGATACGCAGTATTTT. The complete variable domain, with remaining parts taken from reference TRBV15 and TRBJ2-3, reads DAMVIQNPRYQVTQFGKPVTLSCSQTLNHNVMYWYQQKSSQAPKLLFHYYDKDFNNEADTPDNFQSRRPNTSFCFLDIRSPGLGDTAMYLCATSRARGGSDTQYFGPGTRLTVL.

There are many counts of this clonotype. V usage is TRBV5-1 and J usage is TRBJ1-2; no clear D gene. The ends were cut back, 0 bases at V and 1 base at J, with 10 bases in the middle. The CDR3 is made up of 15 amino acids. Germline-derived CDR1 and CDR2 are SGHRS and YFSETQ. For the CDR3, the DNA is TGCGCCAGCAGCTTGGCCCCTGACGGTAACTATGGCTACACCTTC. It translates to CASSLAPDGNYGYTF.

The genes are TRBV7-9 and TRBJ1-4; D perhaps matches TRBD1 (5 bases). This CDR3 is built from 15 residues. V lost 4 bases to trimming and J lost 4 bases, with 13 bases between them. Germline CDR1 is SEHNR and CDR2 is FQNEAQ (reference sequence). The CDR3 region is CASSSKGADNEKLFF. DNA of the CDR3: TGTGCCAGCAGCTCAAAAGGGGCAGATAATGAAAAACTGTTTTTT.

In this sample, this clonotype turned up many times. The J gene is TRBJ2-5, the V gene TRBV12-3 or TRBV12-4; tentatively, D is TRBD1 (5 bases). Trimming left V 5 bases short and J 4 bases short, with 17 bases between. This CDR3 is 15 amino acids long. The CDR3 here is CASSLEAAGPETQYF. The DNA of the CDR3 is TGTGCCAGCAGTCTTGAGGCGGCAGGGCCAGAGACCCAGTACTTC.

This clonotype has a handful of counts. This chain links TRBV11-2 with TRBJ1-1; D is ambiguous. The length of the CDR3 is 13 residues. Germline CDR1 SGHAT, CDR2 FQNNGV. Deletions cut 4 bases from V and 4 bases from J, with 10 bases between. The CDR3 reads CASSYLLGTEAFF. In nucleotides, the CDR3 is TGTGCCAGCAGCTACTTGTTGGGCACTGAAGCTTTCTTT.